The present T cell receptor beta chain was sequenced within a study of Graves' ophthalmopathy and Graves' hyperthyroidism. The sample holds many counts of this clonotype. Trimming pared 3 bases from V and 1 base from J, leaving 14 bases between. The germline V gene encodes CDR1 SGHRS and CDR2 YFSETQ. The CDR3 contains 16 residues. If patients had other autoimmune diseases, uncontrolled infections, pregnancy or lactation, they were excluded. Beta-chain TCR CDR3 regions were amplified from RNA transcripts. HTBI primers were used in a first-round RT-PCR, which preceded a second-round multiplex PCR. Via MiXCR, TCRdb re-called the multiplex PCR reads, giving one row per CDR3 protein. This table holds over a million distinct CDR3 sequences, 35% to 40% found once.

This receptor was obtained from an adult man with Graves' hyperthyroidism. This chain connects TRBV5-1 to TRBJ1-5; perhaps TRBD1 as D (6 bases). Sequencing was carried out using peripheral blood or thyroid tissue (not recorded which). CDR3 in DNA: TGCGCCAGCAGCTCGGGAGAGACAGGAAGCAATCAGCCCCAGCATTTT. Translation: CASSSGETGSNQPQHF.